One and the same sample provided the 32 T cell receptor beta chains below, sequenced in a study of T-cell reconstitution after alpha-beta-depleted transplantation in children. Unique molecular identifiers were used in preparing the TCRbeta library. TCRdb fed the PCR reads into MiXCR, producing one record per CDR3 protein. This sample has 200,000 to 250,000 distinct CDR3 sequences, with about 7% found just once. Sequencing was performed on PBMCs, taken before TCRalphabeta/CD19-depleted stem cell transplant. Every receptor here comes from a boy aged 2-15 years with acute lymphoblastic leukemia, due to receive a stem cell transplant.

This clonotype occurred many times. This CDR3 reads CASSARTGGLEAFF. DNA of the CDR3: TGCGCCAGCAGCGCCAGGACAGGGGGACTTGAAGCTTTCTTT. V usage is TRBV5-1 and J usage is TRBJ1-1; TRBD1 matches at 10 bases. The V gene's germline CDR1 is SGHRS and CDR2 YFSETQ. The CDR3 runs 14 residues. J was trimmed by 7 bases and V by 4 bases; bases with no gene match: 7.

This clonotype was recorded at least ten times. J is TRBJ2-7 and V is TRBV9; D not resolved. The V end lost 4 bases, the J end lost 8 bases, and 13 bases lay between the germline ends. CDR3 length: 12 residues. Germline V gene data show CDR1 as SGDLS and CDR2 as YYNGEE. The CDR3 DNA follows: TGTGCCAGCAGCCTCAACGGCCTCCAGCAGTACTTC. This translates into CASSLNGLQQYF.

The V gene is TRBV21-1, the J gene TRBJ2-7; the D call of TRBD2 is as the table states it, not checked on the DNA. TRBV21-1 is flagged as a pseudogene. This CDR3 contains 18 residues. The CDR3 DNA reads as TGTGCCAGCAAAACTAGGCAGAAACGAACCCTTTATAAATACGAGCAGTACTTC. This encodes CASKTRQKRTLYKYEQYF.

The V gene is TRBV7-8, the J gene TRBJ2-7; D possibly uses TRBD1 or TRBD2 (5 bases each). CDR1 and CDR2 (germline): SGHVS, FQNEAQ. Trimming cost V 4 bases and J 10 bases, with 11 bases left between them. This CDR3 region has 11 residues. The CDR3, as DNA: TGTGCCAGCAGCTCCCGGGACGTCCAGTACTTC. Translation gives CASSSRDVQYF.

This rearrangement joins TRBV6-2 or TRBV6-3 to TRBJ2-1, with 13 bases fitting TRBD2. Trimming at V came to 5 bases and at J to 2 bases, leaving 3 bases not matched to a gene. Germline values: CDR1 MNHEY, CDR2 SVGEGT. The CDR3 spans 16 residues. CDR3 loop: CASSHTSGRAYNEQFF. CDR3 DNA: TGTGCCAGCAGTCACACTAGCGGGAGGGCCTACAATGAGCAGTTCTTC.

This clonotype was seen repeatedly, ten times or more. V is TRBV4-3 and J is TRBJ1-1; D ambiguous. CDR3 size: 15 residues. Germline V gene sequence: CDR1 LGHNA, CDR2 YSLEER. V dropped 0 bases and J dropped 1 base, with 9 bases sitting between them. CDR3 residues: CASSQDVGRNTEAFF. CDR3 nucleotide sequence: TGCGCCAGCAGCCAAGATGTAGGGAGGAACACTGAAGCTTTCTTT.

The sample holds many counts of this clonotype. V is TRBV28 and J is TRBJ2-7; 11 bases fit TRBD2. The CDR3 extends over 15 amino acids. Germline trimming cut 5 bases from V and 4 bases from J; bases unmatched to any gene: 7. CDR1 and CDR2 (germline): MDHEN, SYDVKM. Here the CDR3 DNA reads TGTGCCAGCAGTGATACTAGCGGGAGTAGGTACGAGCAGTACTTC. Residues: CASSDTSGSRYEQYF. The entire variable domain, with the rest obtained from reference TRBV28 and TRBJ2-7, is as follows: DVKVTQSSRYLVKRTGEKVFLECVQDMDHENMFWYRQDPGLGLRLIYFSYDVKMKEKGDIPEGYSVSREKKERFSLILESASTNQTSMYLCASSDTSGSRYEQYFGPGTRLTVT.

The CDR3, as DNA: TGTGCCAGCAACCCCCGGCAGCCCGTAAATGAAAAACTGTTTTTT. It is translated as CASNPRQPVNEKLFF. The chain joins TRBV28 to TRBJ1-4; no reliable D call. Germline V gene sequence: CDR1 MDHEN, CDR2 SYDVKM. V shed 7 bases and J shed 5 bases, with 17 bases lying between them. CDR3 size: 15 residues.

This clonotype showed up just a few times. This sequence joins TRBV19 and TRBJ2-2, with unresolved D. Per germline, CDR1 LNHDA and CDR2 SQIVND (reference sequence). The CDR3 contains 13 residues. Trimming removed 4 bases from V and 4 bases from J, with 7 bases in between. This CDR3 reads CASSRAATGELFF. CDR3 DNA sequence: TGTGCCAGTAGTAGGGCCGCCACCGGGGAGCTGTTTTTT. Supplemented by reference TRBV19 and TRBJ2-2, the full variable domain reads DGGITQSPKYLFRKEGQNVTLSCEQNLNHDAMYWYRQDPGQGLRLIYYSQIVNDFQKGDIAEGYSVSREKKESFPLTVTSAQKNPTAFYLCASSRAATGELFFGEGSRLTVL.

CDR3 sequence: CSARRGLNTEAFF. CDR3 nucleotide sequence: TGCAGTGCTAGGAGGGGATTGAACACTGAAGCTTTCTTT. The chain combines TRBV20-1 with TRBJ1-1; D may be TRBD1 (5 bases). The germline gives CDR1 DFQATT, CDR2 SNEGSKA (reference sequence). This CDR3 is 13 amino acids long. Trimming took off 3 bases at V and 0 bases at J, with 8 bases between the two ends.

The V and J genes are TRBV20-1 and TRBJ2-3; D unresolved. Trimming removed 3 bases from V and 6 bases from J, with 7 bases in between. CDR1 is DFQATT, CDR2 SNEGSKA, per germline (reference sequence). This CDR3 spans 11 amino acids. This CDR3 is CSARYRDTQYF. The CDR3 bases are TGCAGTGCTAGGTATCGGGATACGCAGTATTTT.

Details on this clonotype: Given a much more abundant clone one base away, this may be a read error. The J gene is TRBJ1-6, the V gene TRBV11-2; 11 bases line up with TRBD1. J gave up 12 bases and V 7 bases, and 11 bases lay outside the gene matches. The germline CDR1 and CDR2 sequences are SGHAT and FQNNGV. This CDR3 is 15 amino acids long. The CDR3 reads CASNRIRDRGLPLHF. The CDR3 nucleotides read TGTGCCAGCAACCGAATCCGGGACAGGGGGTTACCCCTCCACTTT.

This clonotype was counted between two and nine times. The rearrangement uses TRBV7-8 and TRBJ1-5; weak D call: TRBD1 (6 bases). There are 19 residues in the CDR3. The V gene's germline CDR1 is SGHVS and CDR2 FQNEAQ. Trimming cost V 1 base and J 2 bases, with 21 bases left between them. In nucleotides, the CDR3 is TGTGCCAGCAGCTTAGGGTTACAGGGTAGGCCTATGGGCAATCAGCCCCAGCATTTT. It is translated as CASSLGLQGRPMGNQPQHF.

The table lists this clonotype with many counts. The rearrangement links TRBV7-9 to TRBJ2-2; D ambiguous. The CDR3 length is 12 residues. V lost 7 bases and J lost 5, with 8 bases in between. From germline, CDR1 is SEHNR and CDR2 FQNEAQ (reference sequence). This CDR3 is CASTWSTGELFF. CDR3 bases: TGTGCCAGCACTTGGTCAACCGGGGAGCTGTTTTTT.

This clonotype was seen ten or more times. The CDR3 loop reads CSASPTGYTGELFF. The CDR3 bases are TGCAGTGCTAGTCCTACAGGATACACCGGGGAGCTGTTTTTT. The chain uses TRBV20-1 and TRBJ2-2; tentative D call: TRBD1 (5 bases). CDR3 length: 14 amino acids. V was trimmed by 3 bases and J by 3 bases, leaving 11 bases between them. Per germline, CDR1 DFQATT and CDR2 SNEGSKA (reference sequence).

The chain couples TRBV20-1 to TRBJ2-3, with 7 bases that match TRBD1. There are 14 residues in the CDR3. Germline trimming cut 5 bases from V and 2 bases from J; bases unmatched to any gene: 7. Germline CDR1 DFQATT, CDR2 SNEGSKA (reference sequence). The CDR3 loop reads CSARQGAITDTQYF. The CDR3, as DNA: TGCAGTGCTCGACAGGGTGCTATCACAGATACGCAGTATTTT.

In this sample, this clonotype turned up a few times. V and J are TRBV3-1 and TRBJ2-2, with D unclear. Germline CDR1 is LGHDT and CDR2 is YNNKEL (reference sequence). The CDR3 runs 15 residues. Deletions cut 2 bases from V and 0 bases from J, with 7 bases between. The CDR3 region is CASSQSTANTGELFF. The CDR3 nucleotides are TGTGCCAGCAGCCAATCCACTGCGAACACCGGGGAGCTGTTTTTT.

This clonotype has more than one count but fewer than ten. This CDR3 reads CSATGGNEQFF. The DNA of the CDR3 is TGCAGTGCTACAGGGGGCAATGAGCAGTTCTTC. This rearrangement joins TRBV20-1 to TRBJ2-1, with TRBD1 matching 7 bases. V lost 4 bases and J lost 6; bases outside the gene matches: 0. From germline, CDR1 is DFQATT and CDR2 SNEGSKA (reference sequence). This CDR3 contains 11 residues.

This clonotype was counted at least ten times. The chain uses TRBV5-1 and TRBJ1-5; no firm D call. Between the trimmed V and J ends, which lost 0 bases and 9 bases, there was a span of 10 bases. Germline lookup yields CDR1 SGHRS and CDR2 YFSETQ. CDR3 length equals 13 residues. The CDR3 loop is CASSLVPGPPQHF. CDR3 nucleotide sequence: TGCGCCAGCAGCTTGGTTCCGGGCCCGCCCCAGCATTTT.

The sample holds many counts of this clonotype. The chain has TRBV28 and TRBJ1-4; D not resolved. The V gene lost 5 bases and the J gene lost 13 bases, with 14 bases spanning the gap. The germline V gene encodes CDR1 MDHEN and CDR2 SYDVKM. CDR3 length equals 12 residues. CDR3 sequence reads: CASSKGLRGLFF. DNA of the CDR3: TGTGCCAGCAGTAAAGGGCTCCGAGGACTGTTTTTT.

This chain links TRBV20-1 with TRBJ2-1, with D possibly being TRBD2 (6 bases). Trimming stripped 6 bases from V and 6 bases from J, with 18 bases between. Germline assignment: CDR1 DFQATT and CDR2 SNEGSKA (reference sequence). The CDR3 is made up of 14 amino acids. CDR3 in amino acids: CSARRDSSVNEQFF. CDR3 in DNA: TGCAGTGCAAGACGGGACTCCTCCGTCAATGAGCAGTTCTTC.

This clonotype came up once. This chain connects TRBV7-6 to TRBJ1-5; 10 nucleotides align to TRBD1. Germline lookup yields CDR1 SGHVS and CDR2 FNYEAQ. The J segment lost 8 bases and the V segment lost 5 bases, leaving 9 bases of the junction unmatched. CDR3 length: 15 residues. This CDR3 is CASSPSGQGREPQHF. In DNA, the CDR3 is TGTGCCAGCAGCCCGTCGGGACAGGGGCGAGAGCCCCAGCATTTT. Full variable domain (outside the CDR3, taken from reference TRBV7-6 and TRBJ1-5): GAGVSQSPRYKVTKRGQDVALRCDPISGHVSLYWYRQALGQGPEFLTYFNYEAQQDKSGLPNDRFSAERPEGSISTLTIQRTEQRDSAMYRCASSPSGQGREPQHFGDGTRLSIL.

This clonotype was recorded a few times. This chain links TRBV20-1 with TRBJ2-7, with TRBD1 identical over 7 bases. This CDR3 region has 13 residues. V gave up 3 bases and J gave up 2 bases; unmatched junction bases: 4. Germline V gene data show CDR1 as DFQATT and CDR2 as SNEGSKA (reference sequence). CDR3 sequence reads: CSARETGTYEQYF. The CDR3 region has the DNA TGCAGTGCTAGGGAGACAGGGACCTACGAGCAGTACTTC.

There are many counts of this clonotype. V gene TRBV20-1 combines with J gene TRBJ2-1, with D possibly matching TRBD1 (6 bases). The length of the CDR3 is 11 residues. Germline V gene sequence: CDR1 DFQATT, CDR2 SNEGSKA (reference sequence). Trimming shortened V by 6 bases and J by 9 bases, and 12 bases separated the two germline ends. The CDR3 nucleotides are TGCAGTGCAATACAGGGCGGTGAGCAGTTCTTC. Translated, it gives CSAIQGGEQFF.

There are many counts of this clonotype. The chain is built from TRBV21-1 and TRBJ2-1. TRBV21-1 is a pseudogene locus. The CDR3 length is 14 residues. The chain's CDR3 is CASSKGYSYNEQFF. The DNA of the CDR3 is TGTGCCAGCAGCAAAGGGTATTCCTACAATGAGCAGTTCTTC.

The table lists this clonotype with a few counts. V is TRBV27 and J is TRBJ1-2; 7 positions agree with TRBD1. CDR1 is MNHEY and CDR2 is SMNVEV in the germline V gene (reference sequence). This CDR3 contains 15 residues. V dropped 6 bases and J dropped 0; count of bases not matched to a gene: 7. In DNA form, the CDR3 reads TGTGCCAGCAGGTCAGGGGGTGCCACTAACTATGGCTACACCTTC. It translates to CASRSGGATNYGYTF.

This CDR3 reads CASSLNRRGGYTF. In nucleotides, the CDR3 is TGTGCCAGCAGCTTAAATCGCCGTGGTGGCTACACCTTC. The chain joins TRBV11-2 to TRBJ1-2; D is uncertain. V was clipped by 2 bases and J by 7 bases, with 11 bases between them. Germline lookup yields CDR1 SGHAT and CDR2 FQNNGV. The CDR3 sequence is 13 residues long.

At least ten counts were recorded for this clonotype. This chain links TRBV15 with TRBJ2-2, with unresolved D. CDR1 and CDR2 (germline): LNHNV, YYDKDF (reference sequence). The CDR3 is 11 amino acids. V lost 8 bases and J lost 6, with 7 bases in between. The CDR3 region has the DNA TGTGCCACCTTAAGAGCCGGGGAGCTGTTTTTT. Translating gives CATLRAGELFF.

This clonotype occurred many times. The chain employs TRBV5-1 and TRBJ2-1; 8 bases map to TRBD2. V was pared by 4 bases and J by 6 bases, with 9 bases of the junction left unmatched. Germline V gives CDR1 SGHRS, CDR2 YFSETQ. This CDR3 contains 15 residues. The CDR3 nucleotides read TGCGCCAGCAGCGGGTTAGCGGGACCCATCAATGAGCAGTTCTTC. As protein: CASSGLAGPINEQFF.

This clonotype has a count of ten or more. The chain is built from TRBV5-1 and TRBJ2-2; D is unclear. The CDR3 extends over 14 amino acids. Germline V gives CDR1 SGHRS, CDR2 YFSETQ. V lost 5 bases, J lost 8 bases, and 16 bases lay in between. The CDR3 DNA follows: TGCGCCAGCAGTCTACGACTTCGTGATGGGGAGCTGTTTTTT. Translating it yields CASSLRLRDGELFF.

This clonotype has ten or more counts. V and J are TRBV7-8 and TRBJ2-1; D gene ambiguous. This CDR3 contains 16 residues. With 7 bases removed from V and 3 bases from J, the gap between germline ends came to 19 bases. The V gene's germline CDR1 is SGHVS and CDR2 FQNEAQ. The CDR3 nucleotides are TGTGCCAGCACCAGCATATCCGGGCGCATCTACAATGAGCAGTTCTTC. Amino acid sequence: CASTSISGRIYNEQFF.

This clonotype was observed at least ten times. This chain connects TRBV12-3 or TRBV12-4 to TRBJ1-3; D remains ambiguous. V dropped 9 bases and J dropped 0 bases, with 15 bases sitting between them. CDR3 length equals 15 residues. In nucleotides, the CDR3 is TGTGCCAGTGACGGAGACTTCAACTCTGGAAACACCATATATTTT. It yields the protein CASDGDFNSGNTIYF.